The clone carrying this T cell receptor (beta chain) was observed a handful of times. Its antigen is not identified. With 3 bases removed from V and 4 bases from J, the gap between germline ends came to 9 bases. Germline V CDR1 and CDR2: SGHVS, FQNEAQ. This CDR3 contains 13 residues. The data are from a study of vaccination and CD4 T cells after COVID-19. Looking at the study overall: Post-COVID sampling occurred a median approximately 100 days after diagnosis (range 35 to 161). Collection of post-vaccine samples followed dose two by a median around 70 days, spanning a range of 14 to 241.

Time point described: late sampling 161 to 241 days after vaccination in a few convalescent patients. Regarding treatment: roughly nine-day PBMC culture with coronavirus spike peptide pools or control peptides (ViraFEST assay). Half the medium was exchanged for fresh IL-2 medium on days 3 and 7. Cultured CD4+ T cell DNA was sequenced using the Oncomine TCR Beta short-read assay. TCRdb re-analysed the PCR reads in MiXCR, keeping a single row per CDR3 protein. The data hold some 24,000 distinct CDR3 sequences, with more than 25% observed a single time. The clonotype comes from a human donor who had recovered from COVID-19. The chain links TRBV7-8 to TRBJ2-5; D not certain. This specimen was CD4+ T cells from blood, cultured in vitro, taken about 7 months after SARS-CoV-2 vaccination. CDR3 bases: TGTGCCAGCAGCTTGGGCTATCGAGAGACCCAGTACTTC. It yields the protein CASSLGYRETQYF.